This is a list of T cell receptor beta chains from one sample in a study of regulatory T cells in long-lasting Graves disease. Each CDR3 protein is one row after TCRdb ran MiXCR on the multiplex PCR reads. In the table there are a few hundred thousand distinct CDR3 sequences, 23% of which are singletons. The specimen comprised peripheral blood mononuclear cells (PBMCs), sampled when the disease was refractory, from a patient treated with antithyroid drugs. The receptors were gathered from a female donor with Graves disease. Both conserved end residues are trimmed from each CDR3. Clone size, where shown, is once, few, many, or a class for clones that have expanded.

V	J	size	CDR3
TRBV28	TRBJ1-4	many	ASREGGYGNEKLF
TRBV12-3/TRBV12-4	TRBJ2-5	many	ASSLAGGGETQY
TRBV20-1	TRBJ2-1	-	SARGSGRYNEQF
TRBV20-1	TRBJ2-7	-	SAIGAHGEQY
TRBV19	TRBJ2-2	-	ASKTGPNTGELF
TRBV19	TRBJ2-5	few	ASSIGTGTVTQY
TRBV28	TRBJ1-1	few	ASSSPPEGTAEAF
TRBV24-1	TRBJ1-1	few	ATRGGGRITEAF
TRBV28	TRBJ2-2	few	ASSLKLGGATGELF
TRBV7-2	TRBJ2-7	few	ASSLTSWTYEQY
TRBV20-1	TRBJ1-2	many	SARGDRDFGYT
TRBV20-1	TRBJ2-5	-	SARGQREGPGTQY
TRBV13	TRBJ1-1	many	ASSFDSSGGPF
TRBV20-1	TRBJ2-7	few	SARGWAGSYEQY
TRBV27	TRBJ1-1	few	ASSFGPDRFSGDTEAF
TRBV19	TRBJ1-1	-	ASMTGQTEAF
TRBV28	TRBJ2-7	many	ASSPSWGQAYEQY
TRBV5-8	TRBJ1-2	few	VSSRGDRGTYGYT
TRBV4-3	TRBJ2-5	many	ASSQGTSSRSETQY
TRBV20-1	TRBJ1-3	-	SARGGMGSGNTIY
TRBV7-9	TRBJ1-1	few	ASSPGTGGRDTEAF
TRBV2	TRBJ2-2	-	ASSQGLQGGPGELF
TRBV7-9	TRBJ2-7	few	ASSLGADGPYEQY
TRBV20-1	TRBJ2-7	few	SARKTGARNNEQY
TRBV7-3	TRBJ1-1	few	ASSSPDRNTEAF
TRBV6-5	TRBJ2-2	-	ASSYGGQPTRSGELF
TRBV7-2	TRBJ2-7	many	ASSLRQSYEQY
TRBV2	TRBJ2-7	many	ASILVAGLYEQY
TRBV19	TRBJ2-5	-	ASSPLAGIQETQY
TRBV5-1	TRBJ2-5	-	ASSLFSREIGETQY
TRBV7-3	TRBJ1-5	-	ASSLRVAGNQPQH
TRBV2	TRBJ2-2	few	ASSEASAGLRATGELF
TRBV7-9	TRBJ2-7	-	ASSLSRAGVAHEQY
TRBV30	TRBJ2-7	few	AWSEQGYEQY
TRBV6-1	TRBJ1-1	-	ASSPTDRGHTEAF
TRBV7-2	TRBJ2-2	-	ASSRPGQDHP
TRBV28	TRBJ2-2	-	ASSLIQGINTGELF